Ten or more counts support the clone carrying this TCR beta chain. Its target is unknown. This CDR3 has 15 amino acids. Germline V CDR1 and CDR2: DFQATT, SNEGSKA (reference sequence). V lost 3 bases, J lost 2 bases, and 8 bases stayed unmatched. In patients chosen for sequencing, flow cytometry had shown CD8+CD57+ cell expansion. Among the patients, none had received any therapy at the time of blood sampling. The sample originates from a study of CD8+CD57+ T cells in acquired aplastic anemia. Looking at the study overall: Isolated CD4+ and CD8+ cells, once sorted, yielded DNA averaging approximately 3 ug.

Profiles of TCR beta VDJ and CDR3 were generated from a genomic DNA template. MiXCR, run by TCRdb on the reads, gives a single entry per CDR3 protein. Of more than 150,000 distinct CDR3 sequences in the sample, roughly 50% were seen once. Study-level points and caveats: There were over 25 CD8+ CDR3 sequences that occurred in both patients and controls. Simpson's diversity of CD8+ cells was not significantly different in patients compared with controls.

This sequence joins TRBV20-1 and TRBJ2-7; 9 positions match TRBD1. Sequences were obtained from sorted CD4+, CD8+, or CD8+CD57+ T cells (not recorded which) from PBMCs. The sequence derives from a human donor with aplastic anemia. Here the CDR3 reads CSARGGTGKTYEQYF. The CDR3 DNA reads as TGCAGTGCTAGGGGCGGGACAGGGAAAACCTACGAGCAGTACTTC.